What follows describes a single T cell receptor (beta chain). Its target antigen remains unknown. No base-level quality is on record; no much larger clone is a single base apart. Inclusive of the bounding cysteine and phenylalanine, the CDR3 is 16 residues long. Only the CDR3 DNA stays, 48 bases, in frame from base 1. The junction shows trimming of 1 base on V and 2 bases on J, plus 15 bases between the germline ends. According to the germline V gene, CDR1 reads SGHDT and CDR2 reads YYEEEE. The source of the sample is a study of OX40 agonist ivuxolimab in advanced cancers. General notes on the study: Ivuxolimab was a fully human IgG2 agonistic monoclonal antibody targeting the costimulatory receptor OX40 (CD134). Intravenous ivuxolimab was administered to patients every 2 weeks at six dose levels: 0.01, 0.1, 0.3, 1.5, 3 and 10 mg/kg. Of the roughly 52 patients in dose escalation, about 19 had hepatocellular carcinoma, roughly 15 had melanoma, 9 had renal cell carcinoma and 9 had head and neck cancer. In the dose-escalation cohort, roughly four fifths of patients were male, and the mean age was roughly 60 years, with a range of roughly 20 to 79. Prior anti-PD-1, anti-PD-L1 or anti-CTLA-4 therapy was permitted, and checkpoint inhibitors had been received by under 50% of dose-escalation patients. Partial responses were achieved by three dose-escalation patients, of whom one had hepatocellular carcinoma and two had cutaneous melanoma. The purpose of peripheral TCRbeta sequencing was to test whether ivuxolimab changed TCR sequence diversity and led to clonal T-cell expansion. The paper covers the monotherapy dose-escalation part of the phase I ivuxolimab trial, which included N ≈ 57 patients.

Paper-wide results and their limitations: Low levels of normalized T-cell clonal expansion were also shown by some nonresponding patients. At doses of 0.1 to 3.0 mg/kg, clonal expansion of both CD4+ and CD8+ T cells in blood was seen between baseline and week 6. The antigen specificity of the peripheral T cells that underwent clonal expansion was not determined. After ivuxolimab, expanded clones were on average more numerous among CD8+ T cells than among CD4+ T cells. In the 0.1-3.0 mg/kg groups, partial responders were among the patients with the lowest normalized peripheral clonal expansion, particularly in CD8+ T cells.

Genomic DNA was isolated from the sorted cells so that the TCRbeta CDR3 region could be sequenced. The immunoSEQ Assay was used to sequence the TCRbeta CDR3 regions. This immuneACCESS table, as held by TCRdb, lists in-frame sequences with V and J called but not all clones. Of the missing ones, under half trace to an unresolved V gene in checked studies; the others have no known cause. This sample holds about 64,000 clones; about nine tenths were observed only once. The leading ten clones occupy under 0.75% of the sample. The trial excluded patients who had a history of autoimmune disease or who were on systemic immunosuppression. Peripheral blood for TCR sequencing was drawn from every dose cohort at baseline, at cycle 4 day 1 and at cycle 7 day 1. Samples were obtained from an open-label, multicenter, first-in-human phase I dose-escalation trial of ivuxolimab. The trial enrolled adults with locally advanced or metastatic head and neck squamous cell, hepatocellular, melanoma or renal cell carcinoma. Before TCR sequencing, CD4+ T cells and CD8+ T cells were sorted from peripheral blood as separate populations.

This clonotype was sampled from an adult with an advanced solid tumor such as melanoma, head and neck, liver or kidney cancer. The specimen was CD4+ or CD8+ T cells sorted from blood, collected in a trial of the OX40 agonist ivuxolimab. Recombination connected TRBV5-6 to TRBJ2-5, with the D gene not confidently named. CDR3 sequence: CASSLRSGTIQETQYF. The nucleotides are TGTGCCAGCAGCTTGCGGTCAGGAACAATTCAAGAGACCCAGTACTTC.